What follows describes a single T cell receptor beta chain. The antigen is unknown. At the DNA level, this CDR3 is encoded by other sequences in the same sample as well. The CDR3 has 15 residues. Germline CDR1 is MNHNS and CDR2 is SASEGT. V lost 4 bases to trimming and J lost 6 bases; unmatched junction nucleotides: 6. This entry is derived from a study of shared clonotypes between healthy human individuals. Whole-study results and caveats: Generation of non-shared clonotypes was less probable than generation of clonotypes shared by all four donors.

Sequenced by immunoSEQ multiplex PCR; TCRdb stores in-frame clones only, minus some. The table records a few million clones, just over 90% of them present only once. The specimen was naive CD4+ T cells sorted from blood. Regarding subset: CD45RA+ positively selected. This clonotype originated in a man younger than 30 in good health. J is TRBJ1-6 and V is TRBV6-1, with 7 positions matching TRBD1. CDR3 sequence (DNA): TGTGCCAGCAGTGCGGAAGGGACAGTTAATTCACCCCTCCACTTT. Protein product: CASSAEGTVNSPLHF.